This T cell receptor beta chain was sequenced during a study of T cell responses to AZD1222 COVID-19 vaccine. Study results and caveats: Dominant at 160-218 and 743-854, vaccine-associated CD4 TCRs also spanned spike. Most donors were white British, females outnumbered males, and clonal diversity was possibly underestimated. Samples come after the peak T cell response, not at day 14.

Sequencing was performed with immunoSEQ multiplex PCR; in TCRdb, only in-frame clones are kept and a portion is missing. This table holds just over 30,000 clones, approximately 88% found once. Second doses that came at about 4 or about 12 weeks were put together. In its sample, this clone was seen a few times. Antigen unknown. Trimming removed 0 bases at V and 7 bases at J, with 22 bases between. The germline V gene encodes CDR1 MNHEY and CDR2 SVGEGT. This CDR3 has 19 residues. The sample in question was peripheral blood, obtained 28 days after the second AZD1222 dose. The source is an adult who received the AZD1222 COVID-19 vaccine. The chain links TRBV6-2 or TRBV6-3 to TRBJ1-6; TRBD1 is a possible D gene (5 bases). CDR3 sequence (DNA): TGTGCCAGCAGTTACTCTCATTTCCGACAGAAGAAAGGGAATTCACCCCTCCACTTT. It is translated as CASSYSHFRQKKGNSPLHF.